These 9 T cell receptor beta chains originate from one sample sequenced in a study of shared clonotypes between healthy human individuals. Profiling relied on immunoSEQ multiplex PCR, and the TCRdb table lists in-frame clones only, not all of them. The sample has roughly 2.6 million clones, around 90% seen once. The sample taken for sequencing was naive CD4+ T cells sorted from blood. Subset indicated: CD45RA+ positively selected. Receptor source: a man aged 18 to 30 in good health.

This sequence joins TRBV6-1 and TRBJ1-2; 8 bases match TRBD1. The germline CDR1 and CDR2 sequences are MNHNS and SASEGT. The CDR3 spans 13 residues. Trimming took 1 base from V and 8 from J; bases not matched to a gene: 3. The CDR3 DNA is TGTGCCAGCAGTGAAGAGACAGGGGTAGGCTACACCTTC. Its protein is CASSEETGVGYTF.

The chain carries TRBV30 and TRBJ2-2; D is tentatively TRBD1 or TRBD2 (5 bases each). The germline V gene has CDR1 GTSNPN and CDR2 SVGIG (reference sequence). V shed 8 bases and J shed 0 bases, with 16 bases lying between them. CDR3 length: 15 residues. CDR3 sequence (DNA): TGTGCCGGCGGTAGGCAGGGACCGAACACCGGGGAGCTGTTTTTT. It is translated as CAGGRQGPNTGELFF.

As to this clone: Different DNA sequences within this sample yield the same CDR3. The chain recombines TRBV1 with TRBJ2-7; no DNA check was done on the table's D call, TRBD1. TRBV1 is classified as a pseudogene. The CDR3 extends over 16 amino acids. This chain's CDR3 is CTSSQLRQGNTYEQYF. The CDR3 DNA is TGCACCAGCAGCCAATTGAGGCAGGGTAATACCTACGAGCAGTACTTC.

The gene calls are TRBV19 and TRBJ2-3, with a possible D match to TRBD1 (5 bases). The CDR3 extends over 14 amino acids. Trimming removed 3 bases at V and 2 bases at J, with 9 bases between. CDR1 is LNHDA and CDR2 is SQIVND in the germline V gene (reference sequence). The DNA of the CDR3 is TGTGCCAGTAGTATTGTGGACACCACAGATACGCAGTATTTT. Translating gives CASSIVDTTDTQYF. The full variable domain, rest sourced from reference TRBV19 and TRBJ2-3, is DGGITQSPKYLFRKEGQNVTLSCEQNLNHDAMYWYRQDPGQGLRLIYYSQIVNDFQKGDIAEGYSVSREKKESFPLTVTSAQKNPTAFYLCASSIVDTTDTQYFGPGTRLTVL.

The CDR3 DNA follows: TGCGCCATTACCCCCCAGTACGAGCAGTACTTC. Encoded protein: CAITPQYEQYF. The V call is TRBV23-1, the J call TRBJ2-7; no reliable D call. TRBV23-1 is given ORF status, its function remaining uncertain. This CDR3 has 11 residues. V lost 10 bases to trimming and J lost 4 bases, with 11 bases between them.

The gene calls are TRBV2 and TRBJ1-2, with D unresolved. The CDR3 runs to 14 residues. V was trimmed by 4 bases and J by 0 bases, leaving 9 bases between them. Germline values: CDR1 SNHLY, CDR2 FYNNEI. In DNA, the CDR3 is TGTGCCAGCAGTGCGTACGGAGCTAACTATGGCTACACCTTC. As protein: CASSAYGANYGYTF.

The gene calls are TRBV10-3 and TRBJ2-5, with 12 bases identical to TRBD1. The CDR3 is 17 amino acids. The junction had 15 bases not matched to a gene; V was cut back by 10 bases and J by 3 bases. Germline CDR1 ENHRY, CDR2 SYGVKD. The CDR3 DNA is TGTGCCACCAGCAGCTTCCCGGGACAGGGGGCCGAAGAGACCCAGTACTTC. Protein: CATSSFPGQGAEETQYF.

The rearrangement uses TRBV5-6 and TRBJ1-6; 7 bases agree with TRBD1. The CDR3 sequence is 15 residues long. The J segment lost 9 bases and the V segment lost 2 bases, leaving 8 bases of the junction unmatched. CDR1 and CDR2 (germline): SGHDT, YYEEEE. CDR3 DNA: TGTGCCAGCAGCTTCCGGGACAGAGAAGGTTCACCCCTCCACTTT. It specifies CASSFRDREGSPLHF.

The V and J genes are TRBV5-4 and TRBJ2-7; D is tentatively TRBD1 or TRBD2 (5 bases each). V lost 4 bases, J lost 0 bases, and 11 bases lay in between. This CDR3 has 14 amino acids. Germline V CDR1 and CDR2: SGHNT, YYREEE (reference sequence). CDR3 loop: CASSRDLYSYEQYF. CDR3 sequence (DNA): TGTGCCAGCAGCCGGGACCTTTACTCCTACGAGCAGTACTTC.